These 32 T cell receptor beta chains came from one sample sequenced in a study of T cells in Graves' hyperthyroidism and ophthalmopathy. Regions amplified from RNA transcripts were the TCR beta CDR3 regions. Researchers ran a first-round RT-PCR on the TCR CDR3 using the HTBI primer set. TCRdb reanalysed the multiplex PCR reads using MiXCR and keeps one entry per CDR3 protein. Here the sample spans 250,000 to 400,000 distinct CDR3 sequences, approximately 14% being singletons. The sequenced sample was blood. The receptor source for this set is a woman aged 40 to 49 with Graves' ophthalmopathy.

This clonotype was detected a few times. The chain combines TRBV5-1 with TRBJ1-1, with TRBD1 identical over 7 bases. The CDR3 covers 14 residues. Germline CDR1 reads SGHRS; CDR2 reads YFSETQ. The ends lost 4 bases at V and 8 bases at J; junction bases unmatched: 11. The CDR3 DNA is TGCGCCAGCAGCCCTCAGGGGGTTCGGTCGGAAGCTTTCTTT. This codes for CASSPQGVRSEAFF.

This clonotype was seen at least ten times. This chain uses TRBV10-1 with TRBJ1-1; D is possibly TRBD1 (6 bases). In germline, CDR1 is WNHNN, CDR2 SYGVQD (reference sequence). V gave up 0 bases and J gave up 6 bases, with 8 bases separating them. The CDR3 loop spans 13 amino acids. For the CDR3, the DNA is TGCGCCAGCAGTGAGTCGAAGGGGGCTGAAGCTTTCTTT. Protein product: CASSESKGAEAFF.

In its sample, this clonotype was seen many times. The chain joins TRBV20-1 to TRBJ2-7; 9 nucleotides line up with TRBD2. After removal of 1 base from V and 5 bases from J, the junction contained 6 bases not matched to a gene. The CDR3 loop spans 14 amino acids. Germline-derived CDR1 and CDR2 are DFQATT and SNEGSKA (reference sequence). The DNA of the CDR3 is TGCAGTGCTAGAGGGGGACTAGCAGGCCACGAGCAGTACTTC. It encodes CSARGGLAGHEQYF.

The V call is TRBV27, the J call TRBJ2-2; no clear D. Trimming took 7 bases from V and 7 from J, leaving 13 bases between them. CDR3 length equals 13 residues. Per germline, CDR1 MNHEY and CDR2 SMNVEV (reference sequence). CDR3 coding DNA: TGTGCCAGCAATCCTCTTGGGCTCGGGGAGCTGTTTTTT. It specifies CASNPLGLGELFF.

This clonotype was counted at least ten times. The chain uses TRBV6-6 and TRBJ1-5; TRBD1 agrees at 9 bases. In germline, CDR1 is MNHNY, CDR2 SVGAGI (reference sequence). V shed 1 base and J 7 bases; nucleotides not matched to a gene: 5. This CDR3 is 15 amino acids long. CDR3 DNA sequence: TGTGCCAGCAGTTACTTGGGACAGGGAAACCAGCCCCAGCATTTT. It is translated as CASSYLGQGNQPQHF.

The chain is built from TRBV6-1 and TRBJ1-2; a weak D match, TRBD1 (6 bases). CDR1 and CDR2 from the germline V gene are MNHNS and SASEGT. With 2 bases removed from V and 9 bases from J, the gap between germline ends came to 16 bases. The CDR3 is 14 residues long. CDR3 region: CASSEQGRGKRYTF. The CDR3 DNA reads as TGTGCCAGCAGTGAACAGGGGAGGGGTAAACGCTACACCTTC.

The chain joins TRBV20-1 to TRBJ2-2; 8 bases are a match to TRBD1. The germline CDR1 and CDR2 sequences are DFQATT and SNEGSKA (reference sequence). Unmatched junction bases numbered 9, after V lost 0 bases and J lost 0 bases. CDR3 length: 18 amino acids. CDR3 bases: TGCAGTGCTAGAGAGGGGACAGGAAAATCTACGAACACCGGGGAGCTGTTTTTT. Translated: CSAREGTGKSTNTGELFF.

This clonotype was seen many times. The V and J genes are TRBV28 and TRBJ1-3; D unclear. CDR3 length: 15 amino acids. The V gene lost 5 bases and the J gene lost 3 bases, with 14 bases spanning the gap. Looked up from germline, CDR1 is MDHEN and CDR2 is SYDVKM. The CDR3 loop is CASSPHSANGNTIYF. For the CDR3, the DNA is TGTGCCAGCAGTCCCCACTCAGCAAATGGAAACACCATATATTTT.

With respect to this clonotype: A much larger clonotype is one base distant, so this may be a read error. V usage is TRBV12-5 and J usage is TRBJ2-7; D is perhaps TRBD2 (5 bases). CDR3 size: 14 residues. CDR1 is LGHNT, CDR2 FRNRAP, per germline. Trimming cost V 5 bases and J 7 bases, with 18 bases left between them. CDR3 sequence: CASGPRLVGNEQYF. CDR3 coding DNA: TGTGCTAGTGGTCCCCGGCTCGTCGGGAATGAGCAGTACTTC.

The chain is built from TRBV7-9 and TRBJ1-2; TRBD1 might be the D (5 bases). Germline assignment: CDR1 SEHNR and CDR2 FQNEAQ (reference sequence). Trimming left V 5 bases short and J 4 bases short, with 17 bases between. This CDR3 is built from 15 residues. This CDR3 reads CASSLVGDSSYGYTF. The CDR3 DNA sequence: TGTGCCAGCAGCCTCGTGGGGGACTCTTCCTATGGCTACACCTTC.

Only a few counts were recorded for this clonotype. The rearrangement joins TRBV30 to TRBJ2-2; D is unresolved. The germline V gene has CDR1 GTSNPN and CDR2 SVGIG (reference sequence). Trimming cost V 5 bases and J 2 bases, with 12 bases left between them. This CDR3 has 14 amino acids. As DNA, the CDR3 is TGTGCCTGGGAGGTGGGCAGAAACACCGGGGAGCTGTTTTTT. Translation gives CAWEVGRNTGELFF.

This clonotype has more than one count but fewer than ten. This chain connects TRBV10-3 to TRBJ2-1, with 11 nucleotides matching TRBD2. Germline V lookup: CDR1 ENHRY, CDR2 SYGVKD. V was clipped by 2 bases and J by 7 bases; unmatched bases: 4. The CDR3 runs 15 residues. CDR3 sequence (DNA): TGTGCCATCAGTGAGGGTAGCGGGAGGGTAAATGAGCAGTTCTTC. It yields the protein CAISEGSGRVNEQFF.

This clonotype was detected ten times or more. The rearrangement joins TRBV7-2 to TRBJ2-7; 8 bases fit TRBD2. The V segment lost 0 bases and the J segment 3 bases; nucleotides outside the gene matches: 4. The CDR3 has 15 residues. Germline V gene sequence: CDR1 SGHTA, CDR2 FQGNSA. CDR3 coding DNA: TGTGCCAGCAGCTTAGCTAGCGGGACCAACTACGAGCAGTACTTC. This encodes CASSLASGTNYEQYF. Complete variable domain (other parts from reference TRBV7-2 and TRBJ2-7): GAGVSQSPSNKVTEKGKDVELRCDPISGHTALYWYRQSLGQGLEFLIYFQGNSAPDKSGLPSDRFSAERTGGSVSTLTIQRTQQEDSAVYLCASSLASGTNYEQYFGPGTRLTVT.

Many counts were recorded for this clonotype. The chain is built from TRBV30 and TRBJ2-7; D call uncertain. Germline assignment: CDR1 GTSNPN and CDR2 SVGIG (reference sequence). Trimming stripped 0 bases from V and 6 bases from J, with 9 bases between. The CDR3 consists of 12 residues. CDR3 sequence: CAWSVERSEQYF. The CDR3, as DNA: TGTGCCTGGAGTGTGGAGAGGTCCGAGCAGTACTTC.

The table lists this clonotype with many counts. The chain uses TRBV7-8 and TRBJ1-4; TRBD1 might be the D (6 bases). Germline V lookup: CDR1 SGHVS, CDR2 FQNEAQ. CDR3 length equals 17 residues. V lost 4 bases and J lost 0, with 15 bases in between. CDR3 loop: CASSSALGTPTNEKLFF. The CDR3 DNA sequence: TGTGCCAGCAGCTCAGCCCTCGGGACACCAACTAATGAAAAACTGTTTTTT.

V gene TRBV29-1 combines with J gene TRBJ1-2, with D possibly matching TRBD1 (5 bases). Germline V gives CDR1 SQVTM, CDR2 ANQGSEA. Trimming removed 7 bases at V and 4 bases at J, with 16 bases between. CDR3 size: 13 residues. CDR3: CSAQEMGLYGYTF. CDR3 DNA sequence: TGCAGCGCCCAAGAGATGGGGCTCTATGGCTACACCTTC.

In this sample, this clonotype turned up many times. The gene calls are TRBV12-3 or TRBV12-4 and TRBJ2-5; D remains ambiguous. The CDR3 consists of 14 residues. The V and J ends lost 2 bases and 2 bases respectively, with 9 bases between them. The CDR3 is CASSLRGLQETQYF. CDR3 bases: TGTGCCAGCAGTTTACGAGGTCTACAAGAGACCCAGTACTTC.

This clonotype came up a few times. The chain is built from TRBV4-2 and TRBJ2-3, with 7 positions matching TRBD2. There are 16 residues in the CDR3. Germline CDR1 reads LGHNA; CDR2 reads YNFKEQ. V shed 6 bases, J shed 0 bases, and the junction held 9 bases outside the gene matches. CDR3 sequence: CASRAVGGGSTDTQYF. The CDR3 region has the DNA TGTGCCAGCAGGGCTGTGGGGGGGGGAAGCACAGATACGCAGTATTTT.

The chain joins TRBV11-2 to TRBJ2-1; 8 nucleotides align to TRBD2. The CDR3 spans 14 residues. Unmatched junction bases numbered 4, after V lost 1 base and J lost 8 bases. Looked up from germline, CDR1 is SGHAT and CDR2 is FQNNGV. This chain's CDR3 is CASSLAATSDEQFF. CDR3 DNA: TGTGCCAGCAGCTTAGCGGCGACTAGCGATGAGCAGTTCTTC.

This clonotype was picked up many times. V and J are TRBV6-2 or TRBV6-3 and TRBJ2-7; the D gene is possibly TRBD1 (5 bases). V lost 1 base, J lost 6 bases, and 10 bases lay in between. This CDR3 contains 13 residues. Germline CDR1 is MNHEY and CDR2 is SVGEGT. CDR3 sequence reads: CASSYFQGGEQYF. CDR3 DNA: TGTGCCAGCAGTTACTTTCAGGGTGGCGAGCAGTACTTC.

This clonotype appeared a few times. The genes are TRBV12-3 or TRBV12-4 and TRBJ2-1, with D maybe TRBD2 (6 bases). The CDR3 runs 20 residues. The V end lost 0 bases, the J end lost 4 bases, and 25 bases lay between the germline ends. The CDR3 sequence is CASSLAGVGAGWGVYNEQFF. Here the CDR3 DNA reads TGTGCCAGCAGTTTAGCCGGCGTCGGGGCCGGTTGGGGGGTATACAATGAGCAGTTCTTC.

This clonotype showed up many times. The chain recombines TRBV12-3 or TRBV12-4 with TRBJ1-6, with D maybe TRBD1 (6 bases). The V end was cut by 3 bases, the J end by 7 bases, with 10 bases between. The CDR3 consists of 14 residues. This CDR3 reads CASSLPGVNSPLHF. CDR3 in DNA: TGTGCCAGCAGTTTGCCAGGGGTAAATTCACCCCTCCACTTT.

This clonotype was counted at least ten times. The genes are TRBV9 and TRBJ2-7; D is uncertain. This CDR3 is built from 14 residues. V was pared by 4 bases and J by 0 bases, with 11 bases between. The germline V gene has CDR1 SGDLS and CDR2 YYNGEE. The CDR3, as DNA: TGTGCCAGCAGCCTAAGGGCGAACTCCTACGAGCAGTACTTC. Protein: CASSLRANSYEQYF. Based on the CDR3 plus reference TRBV9 and TRBJ2-7, the full variable domain is DSGVTQTPKHLITATGQRVTLRCSPRSGDLSVYWYQQSLDQGLQFLIQYYNGEERAKGNILERFSAQQFPDLHSELNLSSLELGDSALYFCASSLRANSYEQYFGPGTRLTVT.

This clonotype was recorded at least ten times. The V call is TRBV7-9, the J call TRBJ2-5, with TRBD2 matching over 13 bases. CDR3 length: 15 amino acids. In germline, CDR1 is SEHNR, CDR2 FQNEAQ (reference sequence). J lost 5 bases, V lost 5 bases, and 5 bases had no gene match. The DNA of the CDR3 is TGTGCCAGCAGCCCTGGACTAGCGGGGGCGGAGACCCAGTACTTC. Translated, it gives CASSPGLAGAETQYF.

This clonotype was found a few times. At one of its ends the junction is not consistent with the germline gene, which may arise from a read error. The chain recombines TRBV7-8 with TRBJ2-1; D is undetermined. This CDR3 is 14 amino acids long. The germline V gene has CDR1 SGHVS and CDR2 FQNEAQ. CDR3 coding DNA: TGTGCCAGCAGCTTAGCGGAGTTGGCCAATGAGCAGCTCTTC. Translated, it gives CASSLAELANEQLF.

The table lists this clonotype with many counts. The rearrangement joins TRBV9 to TRBJ2-5, with D perhaps matching TRBD2 (6 bases). Germline lookup yields CDR1 SGDLS and CDR2 YYNGEE. Trimming pared 3 bases from V and 5 bases from J, leaving 23 bases between. CDR3 length: 17 amino acids. The CDR3 bases are TGTGCCAGCAGCGGCCACCGGGCCAAAAGTGGGAGGGAGACCCAGTACTTC. This encodes CASSGHRAKSGRETQYF.

This clonotype has only a few counts. The chain uses TRBV6-1 and TRBJ1-3, with 8 nucleotides matching TRBD1. Germline V gene sequence: CDR1 MNHNS, CDR2 SASEGT. The CDR3 contains 15 residues. Trimming cost V 6 bases and J 0 bases; bases outside gene matches: 4. CDR3 sequence: CASRVDRGSGNTIYF. DNA of the CDR3: TGTGCCAGCAGGGTAGACAGGGGCTCTGGAAACACCATATATTTT.

This clonotype occurred a few times. V usage is TRBV5-1 and J usage is TRBJ2-7; TRBD2 agrees at 8 bases. The V and J ends lost 0 bases and 2 bases, in that order; junction bases with no gene match: 4. The CDR3 extends over 15 amino acids. CDR1 SGHRS and CDR2 YFSETQ come from the germline V gene. CDR3 bases: TGCGCCAGCAGCTTGGTAGCGGGAACGACCTACGAGCAGTACTTC. The encoded protein is CASSLVAGTTYEQYF.

This clonotype was observed at least ten times. The rearrangement uses TRBV28 and TRBJ2-1, with 16 bases fitting TRBD2. V dropped 6 bases and J dropped 2; count of bases not matched to a gene: 10. The CDR3 length is 19 residues. Germline V gives CDR1 MDHEN, CDR2 SYDVKM. CDR3 in DNA: TGTGCCAGCAGCCCCGTTGGGACTAGCGGGAGGGGGACCTACAATGAGCAGTTCTTC. Translated: CASSPVGTSGRGTYNEQFF. Together with reference TRBV28 and TRBJ2-1, the CDR3 gives the full variable domain: DVKVTQSSRYLVKRTGEKVFLECVQDMDHENMFWYRQDPGLGLRLIYFSYDVKMKEKGDIPEGYSVSREKKERFSLILESASTNQTSMYLCASSPVGTSGRGTYNEQFFGPGTRLTVL.

The chain has TRBV20-1 and TRBJ2-4; 10 bases agree with TRBD2. V shed 3 bases, J shed 0 bases, and the junction held 14 bases outside the gene matches. The CDR3 runs 19 residues. The V gene's germline CDR1 is DFQATT and CDR2 SNEGSKA (reference sequence). CDR3 in amino acids: CSARDFLAGGTLAKNIQYF. The CDR3 DNA is TGCAGTGCTAGGGACTTTTTAGCGGGGGGAACTCTAGCCAAAAACATTCAGTACTTC.

This clonotype has more than one count but fewer than ten. The V and J genes are TRBV4-1 and TRBJ2-3; possible D gene TRBD1, 6 bases. This CDR3 has 15 residues. V lost 4 bases and J 1 base, leaving 12 bases between the germline ends. Germline-derived CDR1 and CDR2 are MGHRA and YSYEKL. The CDR3 DNA follows: TGCGCCAGCAGCCTCCGGGACAAACGCACAGATACGCAGTATTTT. It encodes CASSLRDKRTDTQYF.

Ten or more counts support this clonotype. The rearrangement uses TRBV7-9 and TRBJ1-2; D gene unclear. Trimming took 3 bases from V and 2 from J, leaving 7 bases between them. The CDR3 totals 13 residues. Germline CDR1 SEHNR, CDR2 FQNEAQ (reference sequence). CDR3 loop: CASSFKGNYGYTF. The CDR3 nucleotides are TGTGCCAGCAGCTTCAAAGGGAACTATGGCTACACCTTC.